Listed here are 32 T cell receptor beta chains from one sample, sequenced in a study of blood T cell repertoires in COVID-19. Sequencing used immunoSEQ multiplex PCR; TCRdb keeps in-frame clones, though not all of them. The profile covers about 170,000 clones, with approximately 84% appearing a single time and 6% to 9% taken by the ten largest. Specimen: peripheral blood. The origin of the receptors is a man between 40 and 49 years old who had recovered from COVID-19.

J is TRBJ1-2 and V is TRBV11-2; TRBD1 matches at 8 bases. Germline V gene sequence: CDR1 SGHAT, CDR2 FQNNGV. After removal of 1 base from V and 7 bases from J, the junction contained 8 bases not matched to a gene. This CDR3 has 15 residues. The CDR3, as DNA: TGTGCCAGCAGCTTAGGGCCCCAGGGGGCGCTTGGCTACACCTTC. Its protein is CASSLGPQGALGYTF.

The J gene is TRBJ2-7, the V gene TRBV6-6, with 13 bases fitting TRBD2. This CDR3 has 22 residues. The trim removed 5 bases at V and 5 bases at J, leaving 27 bases unmatched. Germline-derived CDR1 and CDR2 are MNHNY and SVGAGI (reference sequence). The CDR3 sequence is CASSPAYIILAGGQIRGHEQYF. DNA of the CDR3: TGTGCCAGCAGTCCCGCCTATATCATACTAGCGGGGGGGCAGATTAGAGGACACGAGCAGTACTTC.

The chain couples TRBV6-6 to TRBJ2-3, with 11 nucleotides matching TRBD2. The CDR3 contains 16 residues. With 0 bases clipped from V and 2 bases from J, the junction kept 1 base outside the gene matches. Germline V gene data show CDR1 as MNHNY and CDR2 as SVGAGI (reference sequence). This CDR3 is CASSYSSGGATDTQYF. The CDR3 region has the DNA TGTGCCAGCAGTTACTCTAGCGGGGGGGCCACAGATACGCAGTATTTT.

The chain couples TRBV7-8 to TRBJ1-5; 9 positions agree with TRBD1. CDR3 length: 15 residues. The V and J ends lost 1 base and 4 bases, in that order; junction bases with no gene match: 2. Looked up from germline, CDR1 is SGHVS and CDR2 is FQNEAQ. The CDR3: CASSLGGTGNQPQHF. As DNA, the CDR3 is TGTGCCAGCAGCTTAGGGGGGACAGGGAATCAGCCCCAGCATTTT.

This clone was recorded a few times. V gene TRBV6-2 or TRBV6-3 combines with J gene TRBJ1-6; possibly TRBD1 for D (6 bases). With 5 bases removed from V and 10 bases from J, the gap between germline ends came to 15 bases. Germline-derived CDR1 and CDR2 are MNHEY and SVGEGT. CDR3 length equals 14 residues. The CDR3 nucleotides read TGTGCCAGCAGTCAAATGTCCAGGGGATCACCCCTCCACTTT. Amino acids: CASSQMSRGSPLHF.

The chain couples TRBV6-2 or TRBV6-3 to TRBJ2-1; no clear D. The germline V gene encodes CDR1 MNHEY and CDR2 SVGEGT. The V and J ends lost 1 base and 6 bases respectively, with 10 bases between them. The CDR3 sequence is 14 residues long. CDR3 coding DNA: TGTGCCAGCAGTTACTGGGCCTCACGCAATGAGCAGTTCTTC. This translates into CASSYWASRNEQFF.

Only one count was recorded for this clone. The chain recombines TRBV9 with TRBJ2-3, with TRBD2 matching 11 bases. The germline V gene encodes CDR1 SGDLS and CDR2 YYNGEE. The CDR3 length is 15 residues. J lost 5 bases, V lost 4 bases, and 6 bases had no gene match. The DNA for the CDR3 is TGTGCCAGCAGCCCGGGACTAGCGGTGATAGATACGCAGTATTTT. Its translation is CASSPGLAVIDTQYF.

The chain recombines TRBV27 with TRBJ1-5, with D tentatively TRBD1 (6 bases). CDR3 length: 15 amino acids. Trimming stripped 0 bases from V and 4 bases from J, with 10 bases between. CDR1 and CDR2 from the germline V gene are MNHEY and SMNVEV (reference sequence). CDR3 amino acids: CASSLSPRGNQPQHF. The CDR3 bases are TGTGCCAGCAGTTTATCTCCCAGGGGTAATCAGCCCCAGCATTTT.

On this clone itself: Since a far larger clone is one base different, this is likely a read error. The chain joins TRBV12-3 or TRBV12-4 to TRBJ2-3, with D unclear. This CDR3 has 12 residues. The V end lost 5 bases, the J end lost 3 bases, and 6 bases lay between the germline ends. CDR3 protein: CASSTGTDTQYF. DNA of the CDR3: TGTGCCAGCAGTACCGGGACAGATACGCAGTATTTT.

The chain joins TRBV7-2 to TRBJ2-7, with D possibly matching TRBD2 (5 bases). Germline loops: CDR1 SGHTA, CDR2 FQGNSA. The CDR3 length is 14 residues. V was clipped by 5 bases and J by 1 base, with 12 bases between them. The CDR3 reads CASSRSGLSYEQYF. The CDR3 DNA sequence: TGTGCCAGCAGCCGGAGCGGCCTATCCTACGAGCAGTACTTC.

This sequence joins TRBV5-4 and TRBJ1-2, with D possibly matching TRBD1 (5 bases). Per germline, CDR1 SGHNT and CDR2 YYREEE (reference sequence). Trimming cost V 0 bases and J 7 bases, with 16 bases left between them. The CDR3 has 15 residues. In DNA, the CDR3 is TGTGCCAGCAGCTTGGAGGGGTGGTCGGTGGGTGGCTACACCTTC. Translated: CASSLEGWSVGGYTF.

This chain connects TRBV5-4 to TRBJ2-1, with TRBD1 identical over 7 bases. CDR3 length: 14 amino acids. V shed 2 bases, J shed 6 bases, and the junction held 5 bases outside the gene matches. The germline CDR1 and CDR2 sequences are SGHNT and YYREEE (reference sequence). Written as DNA, the CDR3 is TGTGCCAGCAGCTTACAGACAGGGCTCAATGAGCAGTTCTTC. Amino acids: CASSLQTGLNEQFF. Variable domain in full (rest from reference TRBV5-4 and TRBJ2-1): ETGVTQSPTHLIKTRGQQVTLRCSSQSGHNTVSWYQQALGQGPQFIFQYYREEENGRGNFPPRFSGLQFPNYSSELNVNALELDDSALYLCASSLQTGLNEQFFGPGTRLTVL.

The V call is TRBV6-5, the J call TRBJ1-1, with no clear D. The CDR3 covers 15 residues. Looked up from germline, CDR1 is MNHEY and CDR2 is SVGAGI. V was shortened by 0 bases and J by 4 bases, with 12 bases between the two germline ends. The CDR3 region has the DNA TGTGCCAGCAGTTACTCAAGCGCGGAGGGCACTGAAGCTTTCTTT. Protein product: CASSYSSAEGTEAFF.

The chain carries TRBV5-1 and TRBJ2-7; D is ambiguous. V was shortened by 2 bases and J by 6 bases, with 12 bases between the two germline ends. This CDR3 contains 13 residues. Looked up from germline, CDR1 is SGHRS and CDR2 is YFSETQ. DNA for the CDR3: TGCGCCAGCAGCTTTGACCCCTCGGGCGAGCAGTACTTC. Encoded protein: CASSFDPSGEQYF.

The chain recombines TRBV6-1 with TRBJ1-6, with D tentatively TRBD1 (5 bases). Germline CDR1 reads MNHNS; CDR2 reads SASEGT. The CDR3 consists of 14 residues. Between the trimmed V and J ends, which lost 3 bases and 4 bases, there was a span of 7 bases. Written as DNA, the CDR3 is TGTGCCAGCAGTGAGGGACTATATAATTCACCCCTCCACTTT. Its translation is CASSEGLYNSPLHF.

The chain couples TRBV7-3 to TRBJ1-6, with TRBD1 matching over 7 bases. The V gene end was trimmed by 5 bases and the J gene end by 5 bases; junction bases not matched to a gene: 3. The CDR3 runs to 14 residues. Germline CDR1 SGHTA, CDR2 FQGTGA. The CDR3 nucleotides read TGTGCCAGCAGCCAGGGACAGAATAATTCACCCCTCCACTTT. Translated: CASSQGQNNSPLHF. Full variable domain (missing parts from reference TRBV7-3 and TRBJ1-6): GAGVSQTPSNKVTEKGKYVELRCDPISGHTALYWYRQSLGQGPEFLIYFQGTGAADDSGLPNDRFFAVRPEGSVSTLKIQRTERGDSAVYLCASSQGQNNSPLHFGNGTRLTVT.

The gene calls are TRBV7-9 and TRBJ2-7; 7 nucleotides agree with TRBD2. Germline values: CDR1 SEHNR, CDR2 FQNEAQ (reference sequence). This CDR3 has 15 residues. The J segment lost 3 bases and the V segment lost 2 bases, leaving 7 bases of the junction unmatched. CDR3: CASSLYGGSVYEQYF. The CDR3 DNA is TGTGCCAGCAGCTTATATGGCGGGAGTGTCTACGAGCAGTACTTC.

CDR3 DNA sequence: TGTGCCAGCAGCGAAAGCGGGAGTTATGAGCAGTTCTTC. Translating it yields CASSESGSYEQFF. This chain joins TRBV4-2 and TRBJ2-1; TRBD2 aligns across 8 bases. In germline, CDR1 is LGHNA, CDR2 YNFKEQ. This CDR3 is 13 amino acids long. Trimming removed 5 bases from V and 8 bases from J; junction bases left unmatched: 5.

The J gene is TRBJ2-5, the V gene TRBV2, with TRBD2 as a possible D gene (5 bases). Trimming left V 6 bases short and J 4 bases short, with 9 bases between. The CDR3 has 12 residues. Germline V gene sequence: CDR1 SNHLY, CDR2 FYNNEI. CDR3 sequence (DNA): TGTGCCAGCAGAGGACTGATAGAGACCCAGTACTTC. Protein: CASRGLIETQYF.

This chain links TRBV12-3 or TRBV12-4 with TRBJ2-1; TRBD2 is a possible D gene (5 bases). The CDR3 runs to 11 residues. V gave up 4 bases and J gave up 10 bases, with 8 bases separating them. Written as DNA, the CDR3 is TGTGCCAGCAGTTCCTCGGGGGAGCAGTTCTTC. It encodes CASSSSGEQFF.

This sequence joins TRBV14 and TRBJ2-3; 8 bases align to TRBD2. The ends lost 3 bases at V and 2 bases at J; junction bases unmatched: 13. The CDR3 is 18 residues long. Germline V gene sequence: CDR1 SGHDN, CDR2 FVKESK. Written as DNA, the CDR3 is TGTGCCAGCAGCCAGATCTTTAGCGGGGCCTCGGTCACAGATACGCAGTATTTT. It translates to CASSQIFSGASVTDTQYF.

The chain links TRBV24-1 to TRBJ2-2, with D possibly being TRBD1 (5 bases). CDR3 length: 14 residues. Germline assignment: CDR1 KGHDR and CDR2 SFDVKD. V was shortened by 3 bases and J by 6 bases, with 10 bases between the two germline ends. The DNA of the CDR3 is TGTGCCACCAGTGATCGCCGACAGTCCGGGGAGCTGTTTTTT. This gives the protein CATSDRRQSGELFF.

The chain combines TRBV15 with TRBJ1-4; 7 bases are shared with TRBD1. There are 15 residues in the CDR3. J lost 3 bases, V lost 5 bases, and 6 bases had no gene match. Germline loops: CDR1 LNHNV, CDR2 YYDKDF (reference sequence). The CDR3 DNA reads TGTGCCACCAGCGGTCACGGGACAGCTAATGAAAAACTGTTTTTT. Amino acid sequence: CATSGHGTANEKLFF.

The chain combines TRBV7-8 with TRBJ2-7; 10 bases fit TRBD1. J gave up 5 bases and V 6 bases, and 7 bases lay outside the gene matches. Germline V lookup: CDR1 SGHVS, CDR2 FQNEAQ. The CDR3 contains 14 residues. The CDR3 DNA is TGTGCCAGCAGAGACGGGACAGGGGAAAACGAGCAGTACTTC. As protein: CASRDGTGENEQYF. Together with reference TRBV7-8 and TRBJ2-7, the CDR3 gives the full variable domain: GAGVSQSPRYKVAKRGQDVALRCDPISGHVSLFWYQQALGQGPEFLTYFQNEAQLDKSGLPSDRFFAERPEGSVSTLKIQRTQQEDSAVYLCASRDGTGENEQYFGPGTRLTVT.

J is TRBJ2-2 and V is TRBV14, with D unresolved. Deletions cut 4 bases from V and 7 bases from J, with 7 bases between. The CDR3 runs 12 residues. CDR1 is SGHDN and CDR2 is FVKESK in the germline V gene. CDR3 in amino acids: CASSPPVGELFF. CDR3 in DNA: TGTGCCAGCAGCCCCCCTGTCGGGGAGCTGTTTTTT.

V usage is TRBV7-8 and J usage is TRBJ1-1; D possibly corresponds to TRBD1 (5 bases). Deletions cut 6 bases from V and 2 bases from J, with 13 bases between. The CDR3 extends over 14 amino acids. Germline assignment: CDR1 SGHVS and CDR2 FQNEAQ. CDR3 DNA sequence: TGTGCCAGCAGTCGTGGGGGGGGAAACACTGAAGCTTTCTTT. Protein: CASSRGGGNTEAFF.

The chain couples TRBV29-1 to TRBJ1-2, with D possibly matching TRBD1 (6 bases). The CDR3 contains 12 residues. Trimming pared 1 base from V and 8 bases from J, leaving 11 bases between. Germline CDR1 and CDR2: SQVTM and ANQGSEA. The CDR3 reads CSVEGAGDGYTF. In nucleotides, the CDR3 is TGCAGCGTTGAAGGGGCAGGGGACGGCTACACCTTC.

This clone was observed a handful of times. The CDR3 sequence is CASSVAAKGDTGELFF. The CDR3 nucleotides are TGTGCCAGCAGCGTAGCGGCAAAAGGGGACACCGGGGAGCTGTTTTTT. The chain carries TRBV9 and TRBJ2-2; perhaps TRBD1 as D (5 bases). The CDR3 consists of 16 residues. Trimming pared 0 bases from V and 3 bases from J, leaving 12 bases between. The V gene's germline CDR1 is SGDLS and CDR2 YYNGEE.

This chain joins TRBV4-3 and TRBJ2-3; TRBD2 is a possible D gene (6 bases). From germline, CDR1 is LGHNA and CDR2 YSLEER. The CDR3 has 16 amino acids. The germline V and J ends were trimmed by 0 bases and 2 bases, with 12 bases remaining between them. The CDR3 DNA follows: TGCGCCAGCAGCCAAGAGGGTAGCGGAGACACAGATACGCAGTATTTT. Protein product: CASSQEGSGDTDTQYF.

The chain recombines TRBV11-3 with TRBJ2-1, with TRBD2 matching 7 bases. V lost 1 base and J lost 0; bases outside the gene matches: 0. The CDR3 has 15 residues. The germline gives CDR1 SGHNT, CDR2 YENEEA. The CDR3 region is CASSLGTSSYNEQFF. CDR3 nucleotide sequence: TGTGCCAGCAGCTTAGGGACTAGCTCCTACAATGAGCAGTTCTTC.

The V and J genes are TRBV6-5 and TRBJ1-3; D perhaps matches TRBD1 (5 bases). This CDR3 is 13 amino acids long. Per the germline V gene, CDR1 is MNHEY and CDR2 is SVGAGI. Trimming cost V 2 bases and J 7 bases, with 9 bases left between them. The CDR3 sequence: CASSYGRGNTIYF. The CDR3 nucleotides read TGTGCCAGCAGTTACGGCCGGGGGAACACCATATATTTT.

The chain employs TRBV27 and TRBJ1-6; maybe TRBD1 (5 bases). The V and J ends lost 2 bases and 4 bases respectively, with 21 bases between them. Germline V CDR1 and CDR2: MNHEY, SMNVEV (reference sequence). This CDR3 spans 19 amino acids. CDR3 bases: TGTGCCAGCAGTTTAGGGGGGACCTACCGCTCTCCATATAATTCACCCCTCCACTTT. It specifies CASSLGGTYRSPYNSPLHF.